These 18 T cell receptor beta chains were sequenced from one sample in a study of identical twins listed by TCRdb under 2016. The library came from 5' RACE. The sample was run on an Illumina HiSeq 2000. TCRdb trimmed the raw reads at Q25, called clones with MiXCR and kept productive beta chains. Rows with a matching CDR3 protein are joined into one entry that keeps the most common DNA and genes. This sample holds under 500,000 distinct CDR3 sequences; more than 13% were observed only once. Of the sample, more than 0.8% is held by the ten largest clones. These data also formed part of another study, on yellow fever vaccine responses in identical twins.

The sample consisted of CD4+ T cells sorted from blood. Source of these receptors: a young woman in good health.

This clonotype was detected a few times. The chain is built from TRBV30 and TRBJ2-3, with D uncertain. Germline V CDR1 and CDR2: GTSNPN, SVGIG (reference sequence). Deletions cut 5 bases from V and 2 bases from J, with 5 bases between. The length of the CDR3 is 11 residues. Here the CDR3 reads CAWANTDTQYF. DNA of the CDR3: TGTGCCTGGGCCAACACAGATACGCAGTATTTT.

This clonotype showed up just a few times. V is TRBV6-5 and J is TRBJ2-3; 11 bases fit TRBD2. The CDR3 contains 17 residues. Looked up from germline, CDR1 is MNHEY and CDR2 is SVGAGI. V was clipped by 4 bases and J by 0 bases; unmatched bases: 6. In nucleotides, the CDR3 is TGTGCCAGCAGTTCGGGACTAGCGGCATCTAGCACAGATACGCAGTATTTT. Translated, it gives CASSSGLAASSTDTQYF.

Only a few counts were recorded for this clonotype. This sequence joins TRBV2 and TRBJ1-4; D perhaps matches TRBD1 (6 bases). The CDR3 has 15 residues. V was trimmed by 6 bases and J by 2 bases, leaving 13 bases between them. Germline V gene lookup returns CDR1 SNHLY and CDR2 FYNNEI. This chain's CDR3 is CASRTDRMTNEKLFF. The CDR3 nucleotides read TGTGCCAGCAGAACCGACAGGATGACTAATGAAAAACTGTTTTTT.

The sample holds many counts of this clonotype. The chain couples TRBV28 to TRBJ2-1, with unresolved D. This CDR3 is 12 amino acids long. Germline loops: CDR1 MDHEN, CDR2 SYDVKM. Trimming pared 7 bases from V and 7 bases from J, leaving 11 bases between. CDR3 in DNA: TGTGCCAGCAACCAGAGGTTTAATGAGCAGTTCTTC. It translates to CASNQRFNEQFF. Combining the CDR3 with reference TRBV28 and TRBJ2-1 gives the whole variable domain DVKVTQSSRYLVKRTGEKVFLECVQDMDHENMFWYRQDPGLGLRLIYFSYDVKMKEKGDIPEGYSVSREKKERFSLILESASTNQTSMYLCASNQRFNEQFFGPGTRLTVL.

The chain employs TRBV29-1 and TRBJ2-1; 13 bases map to TRBD2. Germline loops: CDR1 SQVTM, CDR2 ANQGSEA. The CDR3 is 17 residues long. The V and J ends lost 3 bases and 7 bases, in that order; junction bases with no gene match: 12. CDR3 DNA: TGCAGCGTTGATGGAACTAGCGGGAGGGCCGTCCTAAATGAGCAGTTCTTC. Translation: CSVDGTSGRAVLNEQFF.

The CDR3 sequence is CATSDPGLAWETQYF. The DNA for the CDR3 is TGTGCCACCAGTGATCCGGGACTAGCATGGGAGACCCAGTACTTC. The rearrangement uses TRBV24-1 and TRBJ2-5, with 9 bases lining up with TRBD2. The J segment lost 5 bases and the V segment lost 3 bases, leaving 6 bases of the junction unmatched. CDR3 length: 15 amino acids. The V gene's germline CDR1 is KGHDR and CDR2 SFDVKD.

This clonotype was seen a few times. The rearrangement links TRBV29-1 to TRBJ2-3; D not certain. V shed 3 bases and J shed 0 bases, with 7 bases lying between them. The length of the CDR3 is 13 residues. Germline V gene sequence: CDR1 SQVTM, CDR2 ANQGSEA. DNA of the CDR3: TGCAGCGTTGAGCCTGGGAGCACAGATACGCAGTATTTT. Amino acid sequence: CSVEPGSTDTQYF.

The table lists this clonotype with a few counts. The J gene is TRBJ2-7, the V gene TRBV3-1; 14 bases are a match to TRBD2. V dropped 0 bases and J dropped 2; count of bases not matched to a gene: 9. CDR3 length: 19 amino acids. Germline assignment: CDR1 LGHDT and CDR2 YNNKEL (reference sequence). CDR3 bases: TGTGCCAGCAGCCAAGATTTTAGACTAGCGGGGGGGCAAGCCTACGAGCAGTACTTC. Protein: CASSQDFRLAGGQAYEQYF.

V is TRBV12-3 or TRBV12-4 and J is TRBJ2-6; TRBD1 matches 8 bases. The junction had 12 bases not matched to a gene; V was cut back by 5 bases and J by 0 bases. CDR3 size: 19 residues. As DNA, the CDR3 is TGTGCCAGCAGTCGACGGGGACAGGTGTTCCTCTCTGGGGCCAACGTCCTGACTTTC. As protein: CASSRRGQVFLSGANVLTF.

This clonotype showed up just once. The chain is built from TRBV7-2 and TRBJ2-3; a possible D gene is TRBD1 (6 bases). Germline V gives CDR1 SGHTA, CDR2 FQGNSA. V was pared by 4 bases and J by 3 bases, with 11 bases between. CDR3 size: 14 residues. For the CDR3, the DNA is TGTGCCAGCAGCTGGGGGCCTGGGACAGATACGCAGTATTTT. Translating gives CASSWGPGTDTQYF.

The chain couples TRBV15 to TRBJ2-2; TRBD1 is a possible D gene (5 bases). The V end was cut by 0 bases, the J end by 5 bases, with 7 bases between. Germline V lookup: CDR1 LNHNV, CDR2 YYDKDF (reference sequence). There are 14 residues in the CDR3. In DNA form, the CDR3 reads TGTGCCACCAGCAGAGATCAGGGAACCGGGGAGCTGTTTTTT. Translating gives CATSRDQGTGELFF.

The sample holds a few counts of this clonotype. The rearrangement joins TRBV7-8 to TRBJ2-7, with D hard to call. Germline CDR1 and CDR2: SGHVS and FQNEAQ. The CDR3 totals 12 residues. Trimming removed 1 base from V and 8 bases from J, with 9 bases in between. Here the CDR3 reads CASSLDLGQQYF. CDR3 in DNA: TGTGCCAGCAGCTTAGATCTCGGGCAGCAGTACTTC.

The CDR3 sequence is CASSLKEGTSTDTQYF. CDR3 nucleotides: TGTGCCAGCAGTTTGAAAGAGGGAACATCCACAGATACGCAGTATTTT. The chain carries TRBV28 and TRBJ2-3; TRBD2 might be the D (5 bases). The CDR3 length is 16 residues. CDR1 is MDHEN and CDR2 is SYDVKM in the germline V gene. With 3 bases removed from V and 2 bases from J, the gap between germline ends came to 15 bases.

J is TRBJ2-2 and V is TRBV24-1; 10 bases line up with TRBD1. Germline CDR1 is KGHDR and CDR2 is SFDVKD. Trimming cost V 5 bases and J 1 base; bases outside gene matches: 9. The CDR3 contains 18 residues. The CDR3 coding sequence is TGTGCCACCAGTGCCTCGGGACAGGGGCTCGGGAACACCGGGGAGCTGTTTTTT. This encodes CATSASGQGLGNTGELFF.

This clonotype was observed a handful of times. V is TRBV30 and J is TRBJ2-7, with D tentatively TRBD2 (5 bases). The V gene lost 3 bases and the J gene lost 6 bases, with 12 bases spanning the gap. This CDR3 is 12 amino acids long. CDR1 and CDR2 from the germline V gene are GTSNPN and SVGIG (reference sequence). In DNA form, the CDR3 reads TGTGCCTGGAGCCCGCATCGGGGCGAGCAGTACTTC. Encoded protein: CAWSPHRGEQYF.

J is TRBJ1-5 and V is TRBV6-2 or TRBV6-3; 10 bases are a match to TRBD1. V dropped 5 bases and J dropped 10; count of bases not matched to a gene: 11. The CDR3 spans 15 residues. Germline V gene sequence: CDR1 MNHEY, CDR2 SVGEGT. In nucleotides, the CDR3 is TGTGCCAGCAGTCCCCCGCGACAGGGGGCCGGTCCCCAGCATTTT. This translates into CASSPPRQGAGPQHF.

The chain employs TRBV2 and TRBJ2-3; TRBD1 aligns across 9 bases. Germline loops: CDR1 SNHLY, CDR2 FYNNEI. The CDR3 contains 16 residues. With V trimmed by 3 bases and J by 11 bases, 15 bases remained unmatched. CDR3: CASSDVGQGIPPEQYF. CDR3 coding DNA: TGTGCCAGCAGTGACGTCGGACAGGGGATCCCCCCCGAGCAGTATTTT.

The V call is TRBV12-3 or TRBV12-4, the J call TRBJ2-1, with TRBD2 matching 7 bases. The CDR3 loop spans 12 amino acids. V gave up 4 bases and J gave up 8 bases; unmatched junction bases: 2. CDR3 coding DNA: TGTGCCAGCAGTTCTAGCGGCGATGAGCAGTTCTTC. Residues: CASSSSGDEQFF.